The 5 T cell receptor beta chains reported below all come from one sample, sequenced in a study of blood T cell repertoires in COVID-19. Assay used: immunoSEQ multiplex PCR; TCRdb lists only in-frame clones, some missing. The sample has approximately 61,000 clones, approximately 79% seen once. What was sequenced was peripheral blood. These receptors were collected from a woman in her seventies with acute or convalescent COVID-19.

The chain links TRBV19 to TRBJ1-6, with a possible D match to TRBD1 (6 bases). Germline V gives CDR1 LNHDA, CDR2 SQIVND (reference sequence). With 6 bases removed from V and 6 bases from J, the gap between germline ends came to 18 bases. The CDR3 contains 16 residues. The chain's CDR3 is CASRSEPGASNSPLHF. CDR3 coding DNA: TGTGCCAGTAGAAGTGAACCAGGGGCTTCTAATTCACCCCTCCACTTT.

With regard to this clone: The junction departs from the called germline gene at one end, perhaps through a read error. The CDR3 protein is CASSRTGINHPQHF. The DNA for the CDR3 is TGTGCCAGCAGCCGGACAGGGATCAATCACCCCCAGCATTTT. V usage is TRBV7-2 and J usage is TRBJ1-5; 8 bases are shared with TRBD1. Germline V gene sequence: CDR1 SGHTA, CDR2 FQGNSA. The CDR3 totals 14 residues.

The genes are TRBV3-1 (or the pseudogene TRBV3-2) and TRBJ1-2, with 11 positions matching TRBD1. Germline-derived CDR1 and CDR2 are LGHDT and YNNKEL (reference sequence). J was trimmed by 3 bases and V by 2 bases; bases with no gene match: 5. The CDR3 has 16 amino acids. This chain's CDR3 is CASSQRTGGAYYGYTF. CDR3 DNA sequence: TGTGCCAGCAGCCAACGGACAGGGGGCGCCTACTATGGCTACACCTTC.

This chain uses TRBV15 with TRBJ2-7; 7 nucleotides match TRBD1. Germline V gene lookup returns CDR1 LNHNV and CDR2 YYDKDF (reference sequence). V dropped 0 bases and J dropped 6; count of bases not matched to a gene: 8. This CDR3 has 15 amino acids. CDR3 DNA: TGTGCCACCAGCAGAGACCAGGGGGATGTCGGCGAGCAGTACTTC. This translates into CATSRDQGDVGEQYF. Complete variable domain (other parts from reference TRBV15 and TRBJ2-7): DAMVIQNPRYQVTQFGKPVTLSCSQTLNHNVMYWYQQKSSQAPKLLFHYYDKDFNNEADTPDNFQSRRPNTSFCFLDIRSPGLGDTAMYLCATSRDQGDVGEQYFGPGTRLTVT.

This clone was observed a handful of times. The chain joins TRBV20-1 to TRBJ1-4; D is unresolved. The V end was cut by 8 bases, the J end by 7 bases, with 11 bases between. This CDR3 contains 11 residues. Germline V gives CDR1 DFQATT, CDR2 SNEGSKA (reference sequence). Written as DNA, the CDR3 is TGCAGTCTCATTCGGGGTGAAAAACTGTTTTTT. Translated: CSLIRGEKLFF.